This TCR beta chain was obtained from a study of breast tumors, draining lymph nodes, adjacent tissues. Study conclusions and caveats: Compared with lymph nodes, tumors were less diverse; compared with nontumor tissue, more. Tumor and nontumor repertoires were significantly more similar in luminal-like than in basal-like breast cancer. Findings are consistent with lymph node origin and intratumoral expansion of most tumor T cells. The lymph node origin of tumor T cells was framed as consistent with a hypothesis, not demonstrated.

Each CDR3 protein is one row after TCRdb ran MiXCR on the multiplex PCR reads. The sample yields approximately 120,000 distinct CDR3 sequences, 21% seen once. This CDR3 contains 12 residues. Germline V gene lookup returns CDR1 DFQATT and CDR2 SNEGSKA (reference sequence). V gave up 2 bases and J gave up 3 bases, with 8 bases separating them. This clonotype has a count of ten or more. Its antigen remains unknown. The lymph nodes were axillary draining lymph nodes from breast cancer patients. The specimen sequenced was axillary lymph node tissue. This clonotype was sampled from a female donor with breast cancer. Some clones in this sample may be carry-over from other donors' samples. The chain couples TRBV20-1 to TRBJ2-7; D is ambiguous. The chain's CDR3 is CSARQAIYEQYF. In nucleotides, the CDR3 is TGCAGTGCTAGACAGGCAATCTACGAGCAGTACTTC.